This is a list of T cell receptor beta chains from one sample in a study of response to subunit inactivated influenza vaccine. TCRdb processed the RT-PCR reads anew with MiXCR; each CDR3 protein has one entry. Of 650,000 to 700,000 distinct CDR3 sequences in the sample, approximately 14% were seen once. Sample: PBMCs from blood, taken 11 to 12 days after vaccination. These receptors came from a man in his forties or fifties who received an inactivated influenza vaccine. Each CDR3 is given with its conserved first and last residue. A D gene is named only where the DNA matches it firmly. Size values are once, few and many counts, or a class for expanded clones, and some rows have none.

CASSLGLKTEAFF,TGCGCCAGCAGCTTGGGGTTAAAGACTGAAGCTTTCTTT,-,-,TRBJ1-1,TRBV5-1
CASSQDQVGGHYEQYF,TGTGCCAGCAGCCAAGATCAGGTCGGGGGCCATTACGAGCAGTACTTC,few,-,TRBJ2-7,TRBV4-2
CASSQEWGANYGYTF,TGCGCCAGCAGCCAAGAATGGGGGGCTAACTATGGCTACACCTTC,-,-,TRBJ1-2,TRBV4-3
CASSHPSGGLSYEQYF,TGTGCCAGCAGCCACCCTAGCGGGGGCCTTTCTTACGAGCAGTACTTC,-,TRBD2,TRBJ2-7,TRBV3-1
CASSIGGRNTEAFF,TGTGCCAGTAGTATCGGAGGGAGGAACACTGAAGCTTTCTTT,-,-,TRBJ1-1,TRBV19
CASSLATGTNFYGYTF,TGCGCCAGCAGCTTGGCAACCGGGACGAATTTCTATGGCTACACCTTC,few,-,TRBJ1-2,TRBV5-1
CASSQDRGRVVAFF,TGCGCCAGCAGCCAGGACAGGGGGAGGGTGGTAGCTTTCTTT,-,TRBD1,TRBJ1-1,TRBV4-3
CASSGPSKNIQYF,TGTGCCAGCAGTGGACCGAGCAAAAACATTCAGTACTTC,few,-,TRBJ2-4,TRBV28
CATSTSYRAYNEQFF,TGTGCCACCAGCACGTCGTACAGGGCCTACAATGAGCAGTTCTTC,few,-,TRBJ2-1,TRBV15
CSVAGRGRNTEAFF,TGCAGCGTTGCAGGGCGGGGTAGGAACACTGAAGCTTTCTTT,few,-,TRBJ1-1,TRBV29-1
CASSIGGVITTNEKLFF,TGTGCCAGCAGTATCGGTGGGGTAATAACTACTAATGAAAAACTGTTTTTT,few,-,TRBJ1-4,TRBV12-3/TRBV12-4
CSVQNPQGSGNTIYF,TGCAGCGTACAAAATCCGCAGGGCTCTGGAAACACCATATATTTT,-,-,TRBJ1-3,TRBV29-1
CATSGSYEQYF,TGTGCCACCTCCGGCTCCTACGAGCAGTACTTC,few,-,TRBJ2-7,TRBV6-1
CASSLVRTNAYNEQFF,TGTGCCAGCAGCTTAGTCCGGACAAATGCCTACAATGAGCAGTTCTTC,-,-,TRBJ2-1,TRBV7-9
CASSDQGTLNSPLHF,TGTGCCAGCAGCGATCAGGGTACCCTTAATTCACCCCTCCACTTT,-,-,TRBJ1-6,TRBV9
CSAVGGSGANVLTF,TGCAGTGCTGTAGGGGGTTCTGGGGCCAACGTCCTGACTTTC,-,-,TRBJ2-6,TRBV20-1
CASSYSRQGVSGYTF,TGTGCCAGCAGTTACTCTAGACAGGGCGTCTCTGGCTACACCTTC,many,TRBD1,TRBJ1-2,TRBV6-5
CAWSWQTDTQYF,TGTGCCTGGAGTTGGCAGACAGATACGCAGTATTTT,few,-,TRBJ2-3,TRBV30
CRVVVSYNEQFF,TGCAGAGTAGTAGTCTCCTACAATGAGCAGTTCTTC,-,-,TRBJ2-1,TRBV20-1
CASSYAAGGRQETQYF,TGTGCCAGCAGTTACGCGGCGGGAGGTCGACAAGAGACCCAGTACTTC,-,TRBD2,TRBJ2-5,TRBV6-5
CASTLGSGELFF,TGTGCCAGTACCTTGGGGTCCGGGGAGCTGTTTTTT,-,-,TRBJ2-2,TRBV19
CASSLFSEAFF,TGTGCCAGCAGCCTGTTTTCTGAAGCTTTCTTT,-,-,TRBJ1-1,TRBV5-6
CASSLVPLSAFF,TGTGCCAGCAGTTTAGTACCATTATCCGCTTTCTTT,many,-,TRBJ1-1,TRBV12-3/TRBV12-4
CSVERMGGSYEQYF,TGCAGCGTTGAACGCATGGGCGGATCCTACGAGCAGTACTTC,few,-,TRBJ2-7,TRBV29-1
CASSLDLRGKLFF,TGTGCCAGCAGCTTGGACCTGCGGGGAAAACTGTTTTTT,many,-,TRBJ1-4,TRBV12-3/TRBV12-4
CASTNRGRETQYF,TGTGCCAGCACGAACAGGGGGCGAGAGACCCAGTACTTC,-,TRBD1,TRBJ2-5,TRBV12-3/TRBV12-4
CASSSRASTDTQYF,TGCGCCAGCAGCTCCAGGGCTAGCACAGATACGCAGTATTTT,-,-,TRBJ2-3,TRBV5-1
CASSGPNAGELFF,TGTGCCAGCAGTGGGCCCAACGCCGGGGAGCTGTTTTTT,many,-,TRBJ2-2,TRBV12-3/TRBV12-4
CASSFVGLGGRSPLHF,TGTGCCAGCAGTTTTGTAGGGCTCGGGGGACGTTCACCCCTCCACTTT,many,-,TRBJ1-6,TRBV28
CSVEGPSGPYEQYF,TGCAGCGTTGAAGGTCCTAGCGGCCCCTACGAGCAGTACTTC,-,TRBD2,TRBJ2-7,TRBV29-1
CASSYPRGEQYF,TGTGCCAGCAGCTATCCCCGAGGGGAGCAGTACTTC,-,-,TRBJ2-7,TRBV7-9